Below, one T cell receptor beta chain is given with its context. Using immunoSEQ multiplex PCR, the repertoire was profiled, and TCRdb retains in-frame clones only, with some absent. Of around 22,000 clones listed, roughly nine tenths are singletons. This record belongs to a study of T cells after posttransplantation cyclophosphamide. Trimming stripped 1 base from V and 2 bases from J, with 5 bases between. This CDR3 is built from 13 residues. Germline-derived CDR1 and CDR2 are SEHNR and FQNEAQ (reference sequence). Sampled 1 year posttransplant, controls received myeloablative marrow transplants, methotrexate and a calcineurin inhibitor.

V gene TRBV7-9 combines with J gene TRBJ2-5, with unresolved D. This clonotype was obtained from a female patient aged 50 to 60 who received an allogeneic stem cell transplant from an unrelated donor, was CMV-positive, and had chronic GVHD only. The T cells may come from the graft donor. The material sequenced was PBMCs, taken after an allogeneic stem cell transplant with a calcineurin inhibitor and methotrexate. The chain's CDR3 is CASSLGLQETQYF. CDR3 nucleotide sequence: TGTGCCAGCAGCTTAGGCCTACAAGAGACCCAGTACTTC.